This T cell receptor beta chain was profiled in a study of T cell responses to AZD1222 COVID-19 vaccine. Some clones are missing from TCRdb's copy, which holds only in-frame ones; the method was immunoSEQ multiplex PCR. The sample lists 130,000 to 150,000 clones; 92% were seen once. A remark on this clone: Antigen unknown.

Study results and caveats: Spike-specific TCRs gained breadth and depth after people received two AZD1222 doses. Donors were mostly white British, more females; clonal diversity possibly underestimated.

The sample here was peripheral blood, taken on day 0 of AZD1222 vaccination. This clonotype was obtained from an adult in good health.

The CDR3 loop is CASRGSSGNTIYF. CDR3 nucleotides: TGTGCCAGCAGGGGGTCGTCTGGAAACACCATATATTTT. The chain combines TRBV6-5 with TRBJ1-3, with D hard to call. This CDR3 spans 13 amino acids. V was shortened by 6 bases and J by 1 base, with 7 bases between the two germline ends. Germline CDR1 reads MNHEY; CDR2 reads SVGAGI.